These 3 T cell receptor beta chains originate from one sample sequenced in a study of molecular identifiers for immune sequencing clone quantification. Using its own MiXCR run on the PCR reads, TCRdb lists one record per CDR3 protein. The table includes 490,000 or so distinct CDR3 sequences, around 21% detected once. The sequenced sample was naive CD8+ T cells from blood, with Jurkat cell RNA spiked in. The subset denotes: FACS-sorted CD8+CD4-CCR7+CD45RA+ naive T cells. The receptors derive from a human donor in good health. Some libraries in this study had Jurkat cell RNA spiked in.

CDR3 protein: CASSQDLSGTGDTQYF. CDR3 bases: TGCGCCAGCAGCCAAGATTTGAGCGGCACCGGAGATACGCAGTATTTT. J is TRBJ2-3 and V is TRBV4-1; tentative D call: TRBD2 (5 bases). Germline CDR1 and CDR2: MGHRA and YSYEKL. V was pared by 0 bases and J by 5 bases, with 15 bases between. The CDR3 runs to 16 residues.

In this sample, this clonotype turned up a few times. This chain uses TRBV6-2 or TRBV6-3 with TRBJ2-2, with D possibly called TRBD1 or TRBD2 (5 bases each). The V gene's germline CDR1 is MNHEY and CDR2 SVGEGT. Trimming removed 6 bases from V and 6 bases from J, with 29 bases in between. CDR3 size: 19 residues. CDR3 sequence reads: CASRLNQGGSAVRPGELFF. The CDR3, as DNA: TGTGCCAGCAGACTCAACCAGGGCGGGTCGGCGGTAAGACCCGGGGAGCTGTTTTTT.

In its sample, this clonotype was seen many times. The gene calls are TRBV5-4 and TRBJ1-1; unclear D gene. The CDR3 is made up of 15 amino acids. Germline assignment: CDR1 SGHNT and CDR2 YYREEE (reference sequence). V lost 1 base, J lost 0 bases, and 10 bases lay in between. Here the CDR3 DNA reads TGTGCCAGCAGCTTGTGGCCCTCTATGAACACTGAAGCTTTCTTT. Translation: CASSLWPSMNTEAFF.